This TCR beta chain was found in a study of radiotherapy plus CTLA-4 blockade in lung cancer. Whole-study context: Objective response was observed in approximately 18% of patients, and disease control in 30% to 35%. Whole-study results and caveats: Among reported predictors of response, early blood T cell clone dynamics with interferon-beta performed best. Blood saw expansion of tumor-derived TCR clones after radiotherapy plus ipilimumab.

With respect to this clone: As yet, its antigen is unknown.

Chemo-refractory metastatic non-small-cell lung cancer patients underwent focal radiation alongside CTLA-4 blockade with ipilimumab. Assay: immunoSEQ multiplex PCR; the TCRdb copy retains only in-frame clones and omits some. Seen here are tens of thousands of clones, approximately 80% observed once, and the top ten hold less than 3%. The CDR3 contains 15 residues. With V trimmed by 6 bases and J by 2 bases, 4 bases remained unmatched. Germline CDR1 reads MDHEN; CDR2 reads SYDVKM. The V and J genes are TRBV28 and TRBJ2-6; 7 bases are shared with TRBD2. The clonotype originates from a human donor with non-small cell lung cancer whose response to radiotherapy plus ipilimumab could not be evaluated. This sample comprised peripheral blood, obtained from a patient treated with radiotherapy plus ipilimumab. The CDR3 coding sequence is TGTGCCAGCAGGTACCGGGGGGCTGGGGCCAACGTCCTGACTTTC. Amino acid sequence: CASRYRGAGANVLTF.